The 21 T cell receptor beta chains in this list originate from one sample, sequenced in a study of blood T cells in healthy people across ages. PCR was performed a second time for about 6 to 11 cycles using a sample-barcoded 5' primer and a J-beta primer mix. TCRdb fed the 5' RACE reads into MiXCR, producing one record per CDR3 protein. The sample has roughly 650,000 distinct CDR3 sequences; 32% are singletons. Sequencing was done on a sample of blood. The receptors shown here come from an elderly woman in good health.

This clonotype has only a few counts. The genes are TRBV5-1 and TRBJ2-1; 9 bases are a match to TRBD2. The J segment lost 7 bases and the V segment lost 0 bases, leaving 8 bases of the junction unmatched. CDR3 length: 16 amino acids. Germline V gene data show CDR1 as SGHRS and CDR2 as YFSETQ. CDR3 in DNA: TGCGCCAGCAGCTTGGTGTCAGCGGGGGGATCGAATGAGCAGTTCTTC. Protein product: CASSLVSAGGSNEQFF.

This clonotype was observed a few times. CDR3 residues: CASSVTGLMPLHF. CDR3 DNA: TGTGCCAGCAGCGTAACAGGCTTAATGCCCCTCCACTTT. V gene TRBV7-2 combines with J gene TRBJ1-6, with D possibly matching TRBD1 (5 bases). The CDR3 sequence is 13 residues long. Trimming removed 5 bases from V and 13 bases from J, with 15 bases in between. Germline CDR1 is SGHTA and CDR2 is FQGNSA.

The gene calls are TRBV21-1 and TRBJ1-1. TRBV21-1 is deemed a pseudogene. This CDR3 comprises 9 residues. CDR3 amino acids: CAIWFRAFF. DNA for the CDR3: TGTGCCATCTGGTTTAGGGCTTTCTTT.

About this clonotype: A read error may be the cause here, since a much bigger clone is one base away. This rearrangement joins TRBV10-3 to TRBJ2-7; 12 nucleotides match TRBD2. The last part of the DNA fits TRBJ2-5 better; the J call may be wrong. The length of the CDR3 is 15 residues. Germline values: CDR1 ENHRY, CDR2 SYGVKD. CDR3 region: CAIGPSGGASETQYF. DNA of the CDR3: TGTGCCATCGGGCCTAGCGGGGGGGCCTCAGAGACCCAGTACTTC.

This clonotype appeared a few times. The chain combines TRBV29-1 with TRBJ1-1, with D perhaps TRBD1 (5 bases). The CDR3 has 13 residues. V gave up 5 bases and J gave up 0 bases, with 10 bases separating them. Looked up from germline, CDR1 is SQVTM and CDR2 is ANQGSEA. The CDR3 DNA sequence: TGCAGCGTTTTTCGGGGGTTGAACACTGAAGCTTTCTTT. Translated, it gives CSVFRGLNTEAFF.

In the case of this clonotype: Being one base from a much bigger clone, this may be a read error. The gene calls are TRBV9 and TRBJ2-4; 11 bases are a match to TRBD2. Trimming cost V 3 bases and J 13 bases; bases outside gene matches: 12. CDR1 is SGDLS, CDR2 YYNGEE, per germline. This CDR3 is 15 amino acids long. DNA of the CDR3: TGTGCCAGCAGCGCCGTAGCGGGGGGGCACAATGAGCAGTACTTC. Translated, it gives CASSAVAGGHNEQYF.

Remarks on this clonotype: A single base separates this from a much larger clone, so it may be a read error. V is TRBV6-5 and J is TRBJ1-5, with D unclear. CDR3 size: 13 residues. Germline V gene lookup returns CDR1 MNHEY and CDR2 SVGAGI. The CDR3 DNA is TGTGCCAGTCGGTGGGCGCCTAATCAGCCCCTGCATTTT. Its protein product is CASRWAPNQPLHF.

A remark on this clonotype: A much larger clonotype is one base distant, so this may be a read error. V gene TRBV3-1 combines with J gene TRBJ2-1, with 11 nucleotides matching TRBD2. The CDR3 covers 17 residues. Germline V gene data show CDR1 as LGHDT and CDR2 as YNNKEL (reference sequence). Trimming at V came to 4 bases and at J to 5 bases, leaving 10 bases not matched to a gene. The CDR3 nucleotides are TGTGCCAGCAGCCTTGGGATAGCGGGGGGGCCGAACAATGAGCAGTTCTTC. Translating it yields CASSLGIAGGPNNEQFF.

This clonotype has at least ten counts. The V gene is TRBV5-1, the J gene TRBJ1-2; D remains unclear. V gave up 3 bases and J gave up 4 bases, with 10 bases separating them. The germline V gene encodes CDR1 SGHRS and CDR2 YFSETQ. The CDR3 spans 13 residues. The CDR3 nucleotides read TGCGCCAGCAGCTGGACCGACACCTATGGCTACACCTTC. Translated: CASSWTDTYGYTF.

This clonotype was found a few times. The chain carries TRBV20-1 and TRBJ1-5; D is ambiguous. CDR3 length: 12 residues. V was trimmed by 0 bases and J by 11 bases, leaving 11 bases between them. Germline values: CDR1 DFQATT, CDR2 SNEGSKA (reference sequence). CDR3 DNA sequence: TGCAGTGCTAGAGAAACGGCCGGGGCCCAGCATTTT. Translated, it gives CSARETAGAQHF.

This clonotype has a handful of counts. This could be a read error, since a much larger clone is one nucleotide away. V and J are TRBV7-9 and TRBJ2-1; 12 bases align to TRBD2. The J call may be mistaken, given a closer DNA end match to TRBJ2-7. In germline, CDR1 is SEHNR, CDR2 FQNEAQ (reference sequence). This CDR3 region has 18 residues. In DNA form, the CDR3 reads TGTGCCAGCAGCCTCCTGGGAACTAGCGGGGGGTCGAACAATGAGCAGTACTTC. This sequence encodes CASSLLGTSGGSNNEQYF.

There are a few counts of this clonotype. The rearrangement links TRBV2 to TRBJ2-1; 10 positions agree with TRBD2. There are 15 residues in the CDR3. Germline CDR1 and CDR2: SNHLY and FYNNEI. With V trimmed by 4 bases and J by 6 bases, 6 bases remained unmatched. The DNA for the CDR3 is TGTGCCAGCAGTGGGGAACTAGCGGGGCGCAATGAGCAGTTCTTC. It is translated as CASSGELAGRNEQFF.

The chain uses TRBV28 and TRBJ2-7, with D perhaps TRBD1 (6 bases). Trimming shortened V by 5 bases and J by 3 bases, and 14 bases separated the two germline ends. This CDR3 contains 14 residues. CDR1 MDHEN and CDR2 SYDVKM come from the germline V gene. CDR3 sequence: CASSTGKGVYEQYF. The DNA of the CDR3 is TGTGCCAGCAGTACAGGGAAGGGGGTCTACGAGCAGTACTTC.

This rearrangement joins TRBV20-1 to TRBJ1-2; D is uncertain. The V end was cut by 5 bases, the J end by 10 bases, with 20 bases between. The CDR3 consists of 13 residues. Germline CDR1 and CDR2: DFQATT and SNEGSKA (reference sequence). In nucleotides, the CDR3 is TGCAGTGCTCAAACGGGCGGCCTGAGCGACTACACCTTC. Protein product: CSAQTGGLSDYTF.

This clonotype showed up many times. CDR3 loop: CASSPLRDRQETQYF. The CDR3 nucleotides are TGTGCCAGCAGCCCGCTCCGGGACAGACAAGAGACCCAGTACTTC. The chain recombines TRBV28 with TRBJ2-5; 7 nucleotides agree with TRBD1. This CDR3 region has 15 residues. Germline CDR1 MDHEN, CDR2 SYDVKM. Germline trimming cut 6 bases from V and 2 bases from J; bases unmatched to any gene: 9.

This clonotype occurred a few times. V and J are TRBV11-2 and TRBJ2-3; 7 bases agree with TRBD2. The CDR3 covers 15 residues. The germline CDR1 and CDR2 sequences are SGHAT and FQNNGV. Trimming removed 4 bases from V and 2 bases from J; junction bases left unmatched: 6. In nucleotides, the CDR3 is TGTGCCAGCAGCTGGGGGGGGACTAACACAGATACGCAGTATTTT. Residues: CASSWGGTNTDTQYF. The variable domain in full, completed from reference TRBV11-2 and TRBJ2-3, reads EAGVAQSPRYKIIEKRQSVAFWCNPISGHATLYWYQQILGQGPKLLIQFQNNGVVDDSQLPKDRFSAERLKGVDSTLKIQPAKLEDSAVYLCASSWGGTNTDTQYFGPGTRLTVL.

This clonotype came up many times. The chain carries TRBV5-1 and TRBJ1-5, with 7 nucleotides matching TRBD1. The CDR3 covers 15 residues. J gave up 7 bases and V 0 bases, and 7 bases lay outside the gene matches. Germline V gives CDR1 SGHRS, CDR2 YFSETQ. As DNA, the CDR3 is TGCGCCAGCAGCTTGGGATCAGGGGGAAACCAGCCCCAGCATTTT. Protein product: CASSLGSGGNQPQHF.

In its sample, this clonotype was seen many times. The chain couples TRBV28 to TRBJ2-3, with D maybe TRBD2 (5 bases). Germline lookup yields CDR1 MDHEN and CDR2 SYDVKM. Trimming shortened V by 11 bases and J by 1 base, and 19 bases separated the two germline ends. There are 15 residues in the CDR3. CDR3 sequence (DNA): TGTGCCGGTTCTTCTAGCTCGTATCGCACAGATACGCAGTATTTT. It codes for CAGSSSSYRTDTQYF.

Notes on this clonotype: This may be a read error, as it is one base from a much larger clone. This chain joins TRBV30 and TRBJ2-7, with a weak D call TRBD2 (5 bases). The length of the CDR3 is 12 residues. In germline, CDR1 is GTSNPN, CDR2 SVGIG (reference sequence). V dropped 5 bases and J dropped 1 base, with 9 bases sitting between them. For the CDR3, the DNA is TGTGCCTGGGGTTCGGGGTCCTACGAGCAGTACTTC. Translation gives CAWGSGSYEQYF.

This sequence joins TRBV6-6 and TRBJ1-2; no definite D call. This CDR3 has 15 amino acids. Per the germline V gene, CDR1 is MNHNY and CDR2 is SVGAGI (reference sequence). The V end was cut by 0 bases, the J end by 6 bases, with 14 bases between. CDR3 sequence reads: CASSYSVGDRDGYTF. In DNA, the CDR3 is TGTGCCAGCAGTTACTCGGTTGGAGATCGGGATGGCTACACCTTC.

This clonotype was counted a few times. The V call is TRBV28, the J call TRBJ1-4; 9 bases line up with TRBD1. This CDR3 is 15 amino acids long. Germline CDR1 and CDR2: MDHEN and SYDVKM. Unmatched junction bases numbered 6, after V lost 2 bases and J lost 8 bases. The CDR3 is CASSLMGQGREKLFF. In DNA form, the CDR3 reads TGTGCCAGCAGTTTAATGGGACAGGGTCGGGAAAAACTGTTTTTT.